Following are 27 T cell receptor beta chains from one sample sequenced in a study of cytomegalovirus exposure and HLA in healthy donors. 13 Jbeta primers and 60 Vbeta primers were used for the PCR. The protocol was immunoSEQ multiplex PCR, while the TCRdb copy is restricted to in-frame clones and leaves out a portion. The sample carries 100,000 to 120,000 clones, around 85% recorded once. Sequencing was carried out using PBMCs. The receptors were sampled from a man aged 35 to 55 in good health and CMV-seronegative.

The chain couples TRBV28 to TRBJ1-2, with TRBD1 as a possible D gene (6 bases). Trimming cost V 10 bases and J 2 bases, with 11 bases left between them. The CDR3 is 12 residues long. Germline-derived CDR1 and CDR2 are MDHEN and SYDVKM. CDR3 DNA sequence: TGTGCCACAGGCAGGGGCAACTATGGCTACACCTTC. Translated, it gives CATGRGNYGYTF.

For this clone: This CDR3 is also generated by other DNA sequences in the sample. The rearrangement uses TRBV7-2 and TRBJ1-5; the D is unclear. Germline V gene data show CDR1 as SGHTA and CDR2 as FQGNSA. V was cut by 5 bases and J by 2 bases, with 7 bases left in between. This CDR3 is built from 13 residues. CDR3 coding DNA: TGTGCCAGCAGCCCCCGAGGCAATCAGCCCCAGCATTTT. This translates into CASSPRGNQPQHF.

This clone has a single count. The CDR3: CASRSSGGASYEQYF. The CDR3 DNA reads as TGTGCCAGCAGATCTAGCGGGGGGGCCTCCTACGAGCAGTACTTC. The chain is built from TRBV6-6 and TRBJ2-7; TRBD2 matches 12 bases. The CDR3 has 15 amino acids. J gave up 0 bases and V 6 bases, and 3 bases lay outside the gene matches. CDR1 and CDR2 from the germline V gene are MNHNY and SVGAGI (reference sequence).

This CDR3 is CASTPGLAGGYNEQFF. CDR3 in DNA: TGCGCCAGCACCCCTGGGTTGGCGGGGGGTTACAATGAGCAGTTCTTC. The rearrangement links TRBV5-1 to TRBJ2-1, with 8 bases fitting TRBD2. This CDR3 region has 16 residues. The J segment lost 4 bases and the V segment lost 6 bases, leaving 12 bases of the junction unmatched. Germline CDR1 reads SGHRS; CDR2 reads YFSETQ.

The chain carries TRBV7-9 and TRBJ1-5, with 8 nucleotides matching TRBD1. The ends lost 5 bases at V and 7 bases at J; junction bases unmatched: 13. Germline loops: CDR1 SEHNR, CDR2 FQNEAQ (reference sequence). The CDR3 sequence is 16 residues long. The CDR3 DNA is TGTGCCAGCAGCCAGACCCCGACAGGGGTAGGACAGCCCCAGCATTTT. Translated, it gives CASSQTPTGVGQPQHF.

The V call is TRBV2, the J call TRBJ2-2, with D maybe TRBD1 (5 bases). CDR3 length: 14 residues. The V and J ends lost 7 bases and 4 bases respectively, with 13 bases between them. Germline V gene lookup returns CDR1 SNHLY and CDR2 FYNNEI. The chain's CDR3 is CASMGRVGTGELFF. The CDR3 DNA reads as TGTGCCAGCATGGGCAGGGTTGGCACCGGGGAGCTGTTTTTT.

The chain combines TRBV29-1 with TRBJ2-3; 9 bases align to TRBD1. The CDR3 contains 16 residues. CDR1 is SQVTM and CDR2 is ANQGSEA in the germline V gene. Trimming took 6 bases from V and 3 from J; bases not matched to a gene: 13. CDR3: CSVGSRDRVKTDTQYF. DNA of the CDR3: TGCAGCGTGGGGAGCCGGGACAGGGTAAAGACAGATACGCAGTATTTT.

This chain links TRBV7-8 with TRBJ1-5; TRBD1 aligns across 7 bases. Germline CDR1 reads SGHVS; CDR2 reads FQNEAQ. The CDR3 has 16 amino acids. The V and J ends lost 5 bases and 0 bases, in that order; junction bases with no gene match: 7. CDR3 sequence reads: CASSLGTAYSNQPQHF. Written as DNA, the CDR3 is TGTGCCAGCAGCCTCGGGACAGCGTATAGCAATCAGCCCCAGCATTTT.

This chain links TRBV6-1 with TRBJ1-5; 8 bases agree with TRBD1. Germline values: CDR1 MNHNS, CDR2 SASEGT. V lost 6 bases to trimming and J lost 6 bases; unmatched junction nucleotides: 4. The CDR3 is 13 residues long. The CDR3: CASSDRGSQPQHF. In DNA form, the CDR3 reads TGTGCCAGCAGCGACAGGGGTAGTCAGCCCCAGCATTTT.

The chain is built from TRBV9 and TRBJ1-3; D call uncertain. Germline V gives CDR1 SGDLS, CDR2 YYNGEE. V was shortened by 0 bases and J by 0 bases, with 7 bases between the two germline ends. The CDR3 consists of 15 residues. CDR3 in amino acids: CASSVEHRSGNTIYF. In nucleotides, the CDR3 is TGTGCCAGCAGCGTAGAACACCGCTCTGGAAACACCATATATTTT. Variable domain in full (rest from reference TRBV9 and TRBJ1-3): DSGVTQTPKHLITATGQRVTLRCSPRSGDLSVYWYQQSLDQGLQFLIQYYNGEERAKGNILERFSAQQFPDLHSELNLSSLELGDSALYFCASSVEHRSGNTIYFGEGSWLTVV.

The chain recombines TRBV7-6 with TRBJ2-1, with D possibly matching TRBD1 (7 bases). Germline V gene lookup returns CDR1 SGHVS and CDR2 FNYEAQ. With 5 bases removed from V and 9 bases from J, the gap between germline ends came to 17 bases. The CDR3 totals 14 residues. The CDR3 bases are TGTGCCAGCAGCCCGACGGAGGGGGCTAGTGAGCAGTTCTTC. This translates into CASSPTEGASEQFF.

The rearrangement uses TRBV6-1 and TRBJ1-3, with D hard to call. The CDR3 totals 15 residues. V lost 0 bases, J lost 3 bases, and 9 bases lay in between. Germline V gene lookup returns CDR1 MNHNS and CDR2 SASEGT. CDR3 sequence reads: CASSEAMGSGNTIYF. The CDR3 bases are TGTGCCAGCAGTGAAGCTATGGGGAGTGGAAACACCATATATTTT.

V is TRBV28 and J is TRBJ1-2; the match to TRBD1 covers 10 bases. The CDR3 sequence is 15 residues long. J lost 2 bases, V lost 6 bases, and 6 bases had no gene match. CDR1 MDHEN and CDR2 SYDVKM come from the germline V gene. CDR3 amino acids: CASSRPGQGNYGYTF. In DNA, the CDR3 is TGTGCCAGCAGCAGACCGGGACAGGGGAACTATGGCTACACCTTC.

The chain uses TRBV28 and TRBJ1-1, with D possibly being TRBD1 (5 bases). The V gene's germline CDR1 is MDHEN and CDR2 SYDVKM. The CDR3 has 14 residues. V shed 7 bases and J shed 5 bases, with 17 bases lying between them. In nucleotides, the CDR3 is TGTGCCAGCACCCTTATTGGGGGGAGGACTGAAGCTTTCTTT. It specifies CASTLIGGRTEAFF.

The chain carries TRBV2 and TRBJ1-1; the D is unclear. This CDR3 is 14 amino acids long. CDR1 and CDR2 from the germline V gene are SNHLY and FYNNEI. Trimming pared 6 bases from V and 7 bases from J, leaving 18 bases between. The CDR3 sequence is CASSGLVSGFEAFF. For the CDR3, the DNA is TGTGCCAGCAGCGGGTTGGTGTCGGGTTTTGAAGCTTTCTTT.

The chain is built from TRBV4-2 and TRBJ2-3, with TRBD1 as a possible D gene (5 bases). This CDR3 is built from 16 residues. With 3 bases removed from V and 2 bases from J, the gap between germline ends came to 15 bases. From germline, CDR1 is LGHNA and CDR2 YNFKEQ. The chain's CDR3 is CASSQGPSSATDTQYF. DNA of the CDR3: TGTGCCAGCAGCCAGGGGCCGTCCTCTGCCACAGATACGCAGTATTTT.

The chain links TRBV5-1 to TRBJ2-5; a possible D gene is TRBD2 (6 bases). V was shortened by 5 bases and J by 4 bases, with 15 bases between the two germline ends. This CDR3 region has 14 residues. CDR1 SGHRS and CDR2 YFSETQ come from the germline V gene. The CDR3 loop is CASSNRAGLETQYF. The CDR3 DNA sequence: TGCGCCAGCAGTAATCGGGCGGGGTTAGAGACCCAGTACTTC.

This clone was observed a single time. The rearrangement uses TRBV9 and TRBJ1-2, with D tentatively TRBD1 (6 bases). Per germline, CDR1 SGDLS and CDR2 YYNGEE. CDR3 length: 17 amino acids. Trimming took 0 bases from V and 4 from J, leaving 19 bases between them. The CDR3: CASSVGWDTETLYGYTF. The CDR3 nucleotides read TGTGCCAGCAGCGTAGGTTGGGACACCGAGACCCTCTATGGCTACACCTTC.

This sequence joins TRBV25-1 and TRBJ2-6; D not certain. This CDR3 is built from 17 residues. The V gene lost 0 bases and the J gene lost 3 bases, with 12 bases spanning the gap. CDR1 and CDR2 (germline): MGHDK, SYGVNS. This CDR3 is CASSEYSSPGGANVLTF. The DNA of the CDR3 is TGTGCCAGCAGTGAATACAGCTCCCCGGGTGGGGCCAACGTCCTGACTTTC.

The CDR3 region is CASSSLSQAPGGEQYF. CDR3 nucleotides: TGTGCCAGCAGTTCACTGTCCCAGGCGCCAGGGGGCGAGCAGTACTTC. The rearrangement links TRBV28 to TRBJ2-7; 7 nucleotides agree with TRBD1. The CDR3 sequence is 16 residues long. Germline CDR1 is MDHEN and CDR2 is SYDVKM. J lost 6 bases, V lost 4 bases, and 15 bases had no gene match. The full variable domain, rest sourced from reference TRBV28 and TRBJ2-7, is DVKVTQSSRYLVKRTGEKVFLECVQDMDHENMFWYRQDPGLGLRLIYFSYDVKMKEKGDIPEGYSVSREKKERFSLILESASTNQTSMYLCASSSLSQAPGGEQYFGPGTRLTVT.

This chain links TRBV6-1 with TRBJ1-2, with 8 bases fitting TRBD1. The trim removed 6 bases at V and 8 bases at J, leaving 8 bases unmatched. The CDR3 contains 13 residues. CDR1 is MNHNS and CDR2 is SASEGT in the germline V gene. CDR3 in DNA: TGTGCCAGCAGCGAGCAGGGGGCCAACGGCTACACCTTC. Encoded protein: CASSEQGANGYTF.

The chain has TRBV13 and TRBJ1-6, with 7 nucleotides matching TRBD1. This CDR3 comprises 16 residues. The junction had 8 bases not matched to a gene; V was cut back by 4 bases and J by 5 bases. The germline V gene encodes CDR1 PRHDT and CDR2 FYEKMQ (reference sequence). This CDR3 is CASSSRQGTHNSPLHF. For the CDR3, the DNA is TGTGCCAGCAGCTCTCGACAGGGAACTCATAATTCACCCCTCCACTTT. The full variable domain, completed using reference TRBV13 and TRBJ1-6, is AAGVIQSPRHLIKEKRETATLKCYPIPRHDTVYWYQQGPGQDPQFLISFYEKMQSDKGSIPDRFSAQQFSDYHSELNMSSLELGDSALYFCASSSRQGTHNSPLHFGNGTRLTVT.

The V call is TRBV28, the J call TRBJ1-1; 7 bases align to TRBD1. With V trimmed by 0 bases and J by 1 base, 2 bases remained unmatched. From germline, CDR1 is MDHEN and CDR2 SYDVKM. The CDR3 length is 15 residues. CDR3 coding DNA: TGTGCCAGCAGTTTATGGGGACAGACGAACACTGAAGCTTTCTTT. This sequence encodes CASSLWGQTNTEAFF.

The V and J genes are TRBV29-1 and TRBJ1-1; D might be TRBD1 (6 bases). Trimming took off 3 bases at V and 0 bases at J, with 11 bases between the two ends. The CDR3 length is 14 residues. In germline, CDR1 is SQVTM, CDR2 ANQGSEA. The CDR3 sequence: CSVDRTGMNTEAFF. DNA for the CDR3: TGCAGCGTTGATCGTACAGGGATGAACACTGAAGCTTTCTTT.

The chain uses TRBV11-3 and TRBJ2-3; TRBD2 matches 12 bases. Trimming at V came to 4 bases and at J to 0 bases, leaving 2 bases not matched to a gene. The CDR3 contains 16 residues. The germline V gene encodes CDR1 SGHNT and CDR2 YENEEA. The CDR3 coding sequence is TGTGCCAGCAGCTCTGGACTAGCGGGGAGCACAGATACGCAGTATTTT. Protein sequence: CASSSGLAGSTDTQYF.

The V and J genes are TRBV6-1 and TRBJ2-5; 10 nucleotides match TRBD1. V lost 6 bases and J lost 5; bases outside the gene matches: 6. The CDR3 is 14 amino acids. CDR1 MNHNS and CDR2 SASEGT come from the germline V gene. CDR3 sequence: CASRPTGGGETQYF. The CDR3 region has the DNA TGTGCCAGCAGACCGACAGGGGGCGGGGAGACCCAGTACTTC.

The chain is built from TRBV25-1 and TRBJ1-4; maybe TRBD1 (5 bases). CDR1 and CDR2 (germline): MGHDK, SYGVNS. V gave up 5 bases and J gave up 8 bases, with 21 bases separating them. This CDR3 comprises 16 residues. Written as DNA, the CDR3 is TGTGCCAGCAGTTCCCGGGGACCAGCGGAGGGGGAAAAACTGTTTTTT. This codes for CASSSRGPAEGEKLFF.